These 29 T cell receptor beta chains came from one sample sequenced in a study of T cell repertoires in cytomegalovirus infection. Using its own MiXCR run on the reads, TCRdb lists one record per CDR3 protein. Of approximately 1,000,000 distinct CDR3 sequences in the sample, approximately 31% are singletons; the top ten hold 13%. Antigen specificity for these receptors is unknown. Sample: cultured CD8+ T cells from PBMCs, taken from culture after CMV antigen stimulation. The receptors here all came from a human donor in good health (CMV status not recorded). Some clones in this sample may be carry-over from other donors' samples.

The chain employs TRBV27 and TRBJ2-2; TRBD1 matches 10 bases. The V and J ends lost 3 bases and 5 bases, in that order; junction bases with no gene match: 9. In germline, CDR1 is MNHEY, CDR2 SMNVEV (reference sequence). This CDR3 is built from 17 residues. The CDR3 here is CASSFYKTGGFTGELFF. CDR3 coding DNA: TGTGCCAGCAGTTTTTATAAGACAGGGGGCTTTACCGGGGAGCTGTTTTTT.

V is TRBV27 and J is TRBJ2-7; a possible D gene is TRBD2 (6 bases). V was pared by 6 bases and J by 0 bases, with 12 bases between. Germline V gene data show CDR1 as MNHEY and CDR2 as SMNVEV (reference sequence). This CDR3 is 14 amino acids long. Here the CDR3 DNA reads TGTGCCAGCAGAATGGGACTGGCCTCCTACGAGCAGTACGTC. This sequence encodes CASRMGLASYEQYV.

This clonotype was detected ten times or more. The chain has TRBV7-9 and TRBJ2-3; 7 bases are a match to TRBD1. This CDR3 has 15 amino acids. Trimming cost V 0 bases and J 5 bases; bases outside gene matches: 5. CDR1 and CDR2 from the germline V gene are SEHNR and FQNEAQ (reference sequence). CDR3 in DNA: TGTGCCAGCAGCTTAGCGCGAGGGGGCGAAGATACGCAGTATTTT. It specifies CASSLARGGEDTQYF.

This rearrangement joins TRBV6-6 to TRBJ1-2, with D uncertain. Trimming removed 1 base at V and 0 bases at J, with 9 bases between. This CDR3 has 15 residues. CDR1 and CDR2 from the germline V gene are MNHNY and SVGAGI (reference sequence). The CDR3 DNA reads as TGTGCCAGCAGTTACTTGGGATCCGCTAACTATGGCTACACCTTC. It encodes CASSYLGSANYGYTF.

In its sample, this clonotype was seen a few times. This chain connects TRBV4-1 to TRBJ2-3, with 7 bases fitting TRBD1. The CDR3 covers 15 residues. J lost 1 base, V lost 11 bases, and 12 bases had no gene match. Germline assignment: CDR1 MGHRA and CDR2 YSYEKL. The CDR3 loop reads CALILPGGGTDTQYF. The CDR3 nucleotides read TGCGCCCTCATTCTCCCAGGGGGAGGCACAGATACGCAGTATTTT.

The chain couples TRBV7-9 to TRBJ1-5, with a weak D call TRBD1 (5 bases). This CDR3 is built from 14 residues. Per the germline V gene, CDR1 is SEHNR and CDR2 is FQNEAQ (reference sequence). V was pared by 4 bases and J by 7 bases, with 14 bases between. CDR3 sequence: CASSSGGSSQPQHF. In DNA form, the CDR3 reads TGTGCCAGCAGCTCGGGGGGATCTTCACAGCCCCAGCATTTT.

This clonotype was picked up a small number of times. The V call is TRBV7-9, the J call TRBJ2-3; a weak D match, TRBD2 (6 bases). The CDR3 is made up of 16 amino acids. Trimming took 2 bases from V and 1 from J, leaving 13 bases between them. CDR1 and CDR2 (germline): SEHNR, FQNEAQ (reference sequence). Here the CDR3 reads CASSLIRDFGTDTQYF. CDR3 DNA sequence: TGTGCCAGCAGCTTAATACGGGACTTCGGCACAGATACGCAGTATTTT.

The chain is built from TRBV7-9 and TRBJ2-2, with D perhaps assigned TRBD1 or TRBD2 (5 bases each). Germline values: CDR1 SEHNR, CDR2 FQNEAQ (reference sequence). V lost 4 bases to trimming and J lost 4 bases, with 16 bases between them. The CDR3 extends over 16 amino acids. The CDR3 DNA is TGTGCCAGCAGCTCCCTGGGGGAGCGGATCACCGGGGAGCTGTTTTTT. Translation gives CASSSLGERITGELFF.

In regard to this clonotype: The junction does not match germline at one end; this may be a read error. The rearrangement uses TRBV25-1 and TRBJ1-1, with D perhaps TRBD1 (5 bases). Looked up from germline, CDR1 is MGHDK and CDR2 is SYGVNS. CDR3 length: 17 amino acids. The CDR3 is CASNELYGWGPNTEAFF. The DNA for the CDR3 is TGTGCCAGCAATGAATTATACGGATGGGGCCCGAACACTGAAGCTTTCTTT.

This clonotype was picked up a small number of times. This chain uses TRBV7-8 with TRBJ1-1; D uncertain. Germline values: CDR1 SGHVS, CDR2 FQNEAQ. This CDR3 has 16 amino acids. Trimming removed 0 bases at V and 0 bases at J, with 11 bases between. The chain's CDR3 is CASSLASNGLNTEAFF. As DNA, the CDR3 is TGTGCCAGCAGCTTAGCCTCGAACGGTCTGAACACTGAAGCTTTCTTT. The full variable domain, rest sourced from reference TRBV7-8 and TRBJ1-1, is GAGVSQSPRYKVAKRGQDVALRCDPISGHVSLFWYQQALGQGPEFLTYFQNEAQLDKSGLPSDRFFAERPEGSVSTLKIQRTQQEDSAVYLCASSLASNGLNTEAFFGQGTRLTVV.

The chain has TRBV12-3 or TRBV12-4 and TRBJ2-7; 7 positions match TRBD2. The CDR3 loop spans 13 amino acids. Unmatched junction bases numbered 3, after V lost 3 bases and J lost 4 bases. The CDR3 here is CASSFNGGYEQYF. The CDR3 DNA follows: TGTGCCAGCAGTTTTAACGGGGGGTACGAGCAGTACTTC.

This chain joins TRBV12-3 or TRBV12-4 and TRBJ2-3; 9 nucleotides match TRBD2. The CDR3 runs to 16 residues. V lost 2 bases to trimming and J lost 0 bases; unmatched junction nucleotides: 3. CDR3 region: CASSLPSGASTDTQYF. In DNA form, the CDR3 reads TGTGCCAGCAGTTTACCTAGCGGGGCGAGCACAGATACGCAGTATTTT.

This clonotype was found many times. The genes are TRBV7-6 and TRBJ1-5, with D unclear. CDR1 is SGHVS and CDR2 is FNYEAQ in the germline V gene. Trimming removed 1 base at V and 5 bases at J, with 6 bases between. The CDR3 has 13 residues. The CDR3 loop reads CASSLGLDQPQHF. The CDR3 DNA is TGTGCCAGCAGCTTAGGGTTGGATCAGCCCCAGCATTTT.

The chain recombines TRBV6-4 with TRBJ2-2; tentative D call: TRBD1 (6 bases). V was clipped by 1 base and J by 5 bases, with 8 bases between them. The CDR3 has 14 amino acids. Germline CDR1 and CDR2: MRHNA and SNTAGT. This CDR3 is CASSDYTGTGELFF. CDR3 coding DNA: TGTGCCAGCAGTGACTATACAGGGACCGGGGAGCTGTTTTTT.

The chain has TRBV2 and TRBJ2-5; weak D call: TRBD1 (6 bases). The V gene's germline CDR1 is SNHLY and CDR2 FYNNEI. The V end lost 6 bases, the J end lost 3 bases, and 20 bases lay between the germline ends. The CDR3 extends over 16 amino acids. The CDR3 loop reads CASRSVGGHTEETQYF. The CDR3 DNA reads as TGTGCCAGCAGGTCTGTAGGGGGACACACCGAAGAGACCCAGTACTTC.

By sample fraction, this clonotype is medium-sized. CDR3 protein: CASSLGIGYEQYF. CDR3 sequence (DNA): TGTGCCAGCAGCTTAGGTATAGGCTACGAGCAGTACTTC. The chain combines TRBV7-6 with TRBJ2-7; D remains unclear. CDR3 length: 13 amino acids. The V end was cut by 1 base, the J end by 3 bases, with 7 bases between. Germline V lookup: CDR1 SGHVS, CDR2 FNYEAQ. The full variable domain, in which reference TRBV7-6 and TRBJ2-7 provide the parts outside the CDR3, is GAGVSQSPRYKVTKRGQDVALRCDPISGHVSLYWYRQALGQGPEFLTYFNYEAQQDKSGLPNDRFSAERPEGSISTLTIQRTEQRDSAMYRCASSLGIGYEQYFGPGTRLTVT.

J is TRBJ2-7 and V is TRBV6-6; TRBD1 is a possible D gene (5 bases). The V end was cut by 2 bases, the J end by 5 bases, with 13 bases between. Germline V CDR1 and CDR2: MNHNY, SVGAGI (reference sequence). This CDR3 is 14 amino acids long. In nucleotides, the CDR3 is TGTGCCAGCAGTTACCCCGACAGTTTCAACGAGCAGTACTTC. Translated: CASSYPDSFNEQYF.

The gene calls are TRBV4-1 and TRBJ2-5; 7 bases agree with TRBD2. Germline CDR1 MGHRA, CDR2 YSYEKL. This CDR3 has 16 amino acids. With 6 bases clipped from V and 2 bases from J, the junction kept 12 bases outside the gene matches. This CDR3 is CASSWRLGGGQETQYF. The CDR3 DNA reads as TGCGCCAGCAGTTGGAGACTGGGGGGGGGACAAGAGACCCAGTACTTC.

This clonotype came up many times. The CDR3, as DNA: TGTGCCAGCAGCCCTAAACCAGGGTTAGTTGCCGAGCAGTACTTC. Its protein is CASSPKPGLVAEQYF. The genes are TRBV7-2 and TRBJ2-7; D might be TRBD1 (5 bases). Germline assignment: CDR1 SGHTA and CDR2 FQGNSA. This CDR3 spans 15 amino acids. Trimming removed 5 bases from V and 6 bases from J, with 20 bases in between.

V and J are TRBV6-6 and TRBJ2-7; TRBD1 might be the D (5 bases). Looked up from germline, CDR1 is MNHNY and CDR2 is SVGAGI (reference sequence). Between the trimmed V and J ends, which lost 5 bases and 2 bases, there was a span of 13 bases. This CDR3 is built from 14 residues. The CDR3: CASSPRQIPYEQYF. The CDR3 DNA reads as TGTGCCAGCAGTCCTCGACAGATACCCTACGAGCAGTACTTC.

Only a few counts were recorded for this clonotype. The chain joins TRBV6-6 to TRBJ1-1; D remains ambiguous. The V gene's germline CDR1 is MNHNY and CDR2 SVGAGI (reference sequence). The length of the CDR3 is 18 residues. Between the trimmed V and J ends, which lost 7 bases and 3 bases, there was a span of 27 bases. In DNA form, the CDR3 reads TGTGCCAGCACTACACACGGCATTTTGGGAGCTGGGGACACTGAAGCTTTCTTT. It is translated as CASTTHGILGAGDTEAFF.

This clonotype was counted only a few times. V gene TRBV24-1 combines with J gene TRBJ2-5; 8 nucleotides align to TRBD2. In germline, CDR1 is KGHDR, CDR2 SFDVKD. The V and J ends lost 0 bases and 1 base, in that order; junction bases with no gene match: 3. The CDR3 covers 16 residues. As DNA, the CDR3 is TGTGCCACCAGTGATTTGGAGCGGGGGAGCCAAGAGACCCAGTACTTC. This translates into CATSDLERGSQETQYF.

The chain links TRBV7-3 to TRBJ1-2; 7 bases fit TRBD1. Trimming removed 0 bases from V and 7 bases from J; junction bases left unmatched: 11. Germline V gives CDR1 SGHTA, CDR2 FQGTGA. There are 16 residues in the CDR3. The chain's CDR3 is CASSLTLGQGDGGYTF. As DNA, the CDR3 is TGTGCCAGCAGCTTAACGTTAGGGCAGGGGGATGGTGGCTACACCTTC.

The sample holds a few counts of this clonotype. The chain carries TRBV19 and TRBJ1-2; D remains unclear. The germline V and J ends were trimmed by 1 base and 7 bases, with 4 bases remaining between them. The germline gives CDR1 LNHDA, CDR2 SQIVND (reference sequence). CDR3 size: 11 residues. Here the CDR3 reads CASSIGTGYTF. CDR3 DNA: TGTGCCAGTAGTATAGGGACTGGCTACACCTTC.

This clonotype was seen a few times. V usage is TRBV9 and J usage is TRBJ2-3; D is unresolved. The ends were cut back, 0 bases at V and 7 bases at J, with 6 bases in the middle. CDR3 size: 12 residues. The germline gives CDR1 SGDLS, CDR2 YYNGEE. CDR3 in DNA: TGTGCCAGCAGCGTAGCCCCGCATACGCAGTATTTT. It codes for CASSVAPHTQYF.

This chain joins TRBV19 and TRBJ1-1, with 7 bases lining up with TRBD1. The germline gives CDR1 LNHDA, CDR2 SQIVND (reference sequence). This CDR3 is 13 amino acids long. Germline trimming cut 1 base from V and 11 bases from J; bases unmatched to any gene: 7. The CDR3 region has the DNA TGTGCCAGTAGTATAGCGGGAGACAGGGACGCTTTCTTT. Its protein product is CASSIAGDRDAFF.

The V and J genes are TRBV27 and TRBJ2-7; 7 bases map to TRBD1. Germline trimming cut 2 bases from V and 2 bases from J; bases unmatched to any gene: 6. The CDR3 runs to 15 residues. Germline V gives CDR1 MNHEY, CDR2 SMNVEV (reference sequence). CDR3: CASSLRGPNTYEQYF. CDR3 nucleotide sequence: TGTGCCAGCAGTTTAAGGGGGCCCAATACCTACGAGCAGTACTTC.

The table lists this clonotype with a few counts. The junction differs from germline at one of its ends, possibly a read error. The V and J genes are TRBV15 and TRBJ1-5; a possible D gene is TRBD1 (5 bases). The CDR3 totals 15 residues. CDR1 LNHNV and CDR2 YYDKDF come from the germline V gene (reference sequence). This CDR3 reads CATRRDLGVNQPQHF. The CDR3 nucleotides read TGTGCCACCAGAAGAGATTTGGGGGTCAATCAGCCCCAGCATTTT.

The rearrangement joins TRBV9 to TRBJ1-6, with D perhaps matching TRBD1 (6 bases). V lost 4 bases, J lost 9 bases, and 14 bases lay in between. This CDR3 comprises 14 residues. Germline CDR1 is SGDLS and CDR2 is YYNGEE. This CDR3 reads CASSRGGFASPLHF. CDR3 nucleotide sequence: TGTGCCAGCAGCCGGGGGGGCTTCGCTTCACCCCTCCACTTT. Full variable domain (remainder filled in from reference TRBV9 and TRBJ1-6): DSGVTQTPKHLITATGQRVTLRCSPRSGDLSVYWYQQSLDQGLQFLIQYYNGEERAKGNILERFSAQQFPDLHSELNLSSLELGDSALYFCASSRGGFASPLHFGNGTRLTVT.